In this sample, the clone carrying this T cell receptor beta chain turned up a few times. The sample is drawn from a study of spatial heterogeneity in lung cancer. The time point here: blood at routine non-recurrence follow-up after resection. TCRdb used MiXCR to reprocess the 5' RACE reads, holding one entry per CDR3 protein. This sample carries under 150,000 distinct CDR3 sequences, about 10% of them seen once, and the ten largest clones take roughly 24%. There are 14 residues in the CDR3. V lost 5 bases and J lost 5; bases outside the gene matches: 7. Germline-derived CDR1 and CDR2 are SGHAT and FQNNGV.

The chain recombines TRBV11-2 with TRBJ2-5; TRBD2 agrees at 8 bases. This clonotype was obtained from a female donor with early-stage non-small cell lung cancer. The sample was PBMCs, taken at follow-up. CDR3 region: CASSTGAGAETQYF. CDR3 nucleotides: TGTGCCAGCAGCACAGGAGCGGGAGCGGAGACCCAGTACTTC.